These 13 T cell receptor beta chains were all obtained from the same sample, sequenced in a study of blood T cell repertoires in COVID-19. Sequenced by immunoSEQ multiplex PCR; TCRdb stores in-frame clones only, minus some. The sample has fewer than 250,000 clones, 85% seen once; the top ten hold over 5.5%. Specimen: peripheral blood. These receptors were taken from a woman aged 60-70 years with active or convalescent COVID-19.

V and J are TRBV5-1 and TRBJ2-7; tentatively, D is TRBD2 (6 bases). V was pared by 0 bases and J by 5 bases, with 15 bases between. CDR3 length: 15 residues. Germline V gene lookup returns CDR1 SGHRS and CDR2 YFSETQ. The CDR3 bases are TGCGCCAGCAGCTTGGGTGGAGGGCCTGTTGACGAGCAGTACTTC. Amino acid sequence: CASSLGGGPVDEQYF.

This chain uses TRBV7-8 with TRBJ1-4; D is undetermined. The CDR3 loop spans 15 amino acids. Germline CDR1 and CDR2: SGHVS and FQNEAQ. V lost 0 bases and J 8 bases, leaving 13 bases between the germline ends. CDR3: CASSLASAPSEKLFF. The CDR3 coding sequence is TGTGCCAGCAGCTTAGCTTCGGCCCCTAGCGAAAAACTGTTTTTT.

The V call is TRBV28, the J call TRBJ1-2, with D tentatively TRBD1 (6 bases). This CDR3 has 18 residues. The V gene lost 5 bases and the J gene lost 4 bases, with 26 bases spanning the gap. In germline, CDR1 is MDHEN, CDR2 SYDVKM. The CDR3 DNA sequence: TGTGCCAGCAGTCCCTCCGGGACATACGGACTTTCCTCCTATGGCTACACCTTC. It encodes CASSPSGTYGLSSYGYTF.

The chain uses TRBV6-5 and TRBJ2-1; 7 positions agree with TRBD1. Germline CDR1 MNHEY, CDR2 SVGAGI. J gave up 7 bases and V 6 bases, and 12 bases lay outside the gene matches. The CDR3 runs to 15 residues. The CDR3 DNA follows: TGTGCCAGCAGCCGTGACAGGGCCGCTACGAATGAGCAGTTCTTC. Translation: CASSRDRAATNEQFF.

The V gene is TRBV19, the J gene TRBJ2-1; 14 nucleotides agree with TRBD2. CDR1 and CDR2 (germline): LNHDA, SQIVND (reference sequence). The ends lost 7 bases at V and 12 bases at J; junction bases unmatched: 8. CDR3 size: 14 residues. The CDR3 here is CASNQGLAGARQFF. The CDR3 DNA reads TGTGCCAGTAACCAGGGACTAGCGGGGGCCCGGCAGTTCTTC.

In this sample, this clone turned up once. The V and J genes are TRBV5-1 and TRBJ1-3; the D gene is possibly TRBD1 (5 bases). Deletions cut 4 bases from V and 0 bases from J, with 20 bases between. The germline CDR1 and CDR2 sequences are SGHRS and YFSETQ. The CDR3 totals 18 residues. CDR3 DNA: TGCGCCAGCAGCCCCGAAGGCGACAGAGCCATCTCTGGAAACACCATATATTTT. Amino acids: CASSPEGDRAISGNTIYF.

In this sample, this clone turned up a few times. The chain combines TRBV11-2 with TRBJ1-1; D is undetermined. Germline V gene sequence: CDR1 SGHAT, CDR2 FQNNGV. With 2 bases removed from V and 3 bases from J, the gap between germline ends came to 13 bases. This CDR3 contains 15 residues. CDR3 loop: CASSLLGFGYTEAFF. DNA of the CDR3: TGTGCCAGCAGCTTACTGGGTTTCGGGTACACTGAAGCTTTCTTT. Looking up the rest from reference TRBV11-2 and TRBJ1-1 gives the full variable domain: EAGVAQSPRYKIIEKRQSVAFWCNPISGHATLYWYQQILGQGPKLLIQFQNNGVVDDSQLPKDRFSAERLKGVDSTLKIQPAKLEDSAVYLCASSLLGFGYTEAFFGQGTRLTVV.

This clone was observed once. V is TRBV5-3 and J is TRBJ2-2; tentative D call: TRBD1 (6 bases). TRBV5-3 is designated an ORF whose function remains uncertain. V dropped 10 bases and J dropped 5 bases, with 15 bases sitting between them. The CDR3 totals 13 residues. In nucleotides, the CDR3 is TGTGCCCTAACAGGGCCCCGAACCGGGGAGCTGTTTTTT. Translated, it gives CALTGPRTGELFF.

This clone was recorded once. This rearrangement joins TRBV7-9 to TRBJ1-1; D is uncertain. V lost 5 bases and J lost 4, with 11 bases in between. The CDR3 runs 13 residues. Germline CDR1 SEHNR, CDR2 FQNEAQ (reference sequence). CDR3 amino acids: CASSQRRGTEAFF. The CDR3 DNA is TGTGCCAGCAGCCAGAGGAGAGGCACTGAAGCTTTCTTT.

The chain links TRBV4-1 to TRBJ2-7, with D perhaps TRBD2 (5 bases). Germline CDR1 MGHRA, CDR2 YSYEKL. The CDR3 is 15 amino acids. The V gene lost 4 bases and the J gene lost 2 bases, with 15 bases spanning the gap. CDR3 region: CASSREWEGPYEQYV. DNA of the CDR3: TGCGCCAGCAGCCGGGAGTGGGAAGGTCCCTACGAGCAGTACGTC.

The V call is TRBV29-1, the J call TRBJ2-2; a possible D gene is TRBD2 (5 bases). Trimming took 7 bases from V and 0 from J, leaving 12 bases between them. CDR1 is SQVTM, CDR2 ANQGSEA, per germline. The CDR3 has 14 amino acids. The CDR3 is CSGRWSANTGELFF. CDR3 sequence (DNA): TGCAGCGGGAGGTGGAGCGCGAACACCGGGGAGCTGTTTTTT.

The V gene is TRBV20-1, the J gene TRBJ2-7; TRBD1 matches at 7 bases. Germline V lookup: CDR1 DFQATT, CDR2 SNEGSKA (reference sequence). This CDR3 spans 17 amino acids. With 3 bases clipped from V and 2 bases from J, the junction kept 16 bases outside the gene matches. CDR3 sequence (DNA): TGCAGTGCTAGTCCGAGATGGCGAACAGGGGCCCCCTACGAGCAGTACTTC. Translation: CSASPRWRTGAPYEQYF.

The V and J genes are TRBV5-1 and TRBJ2-7, with a possible D match to TRBD1 (6 bases). Germline CDR1 SGHRS, CDR2 YFSETQ. The ends were cut back, 5 bases at V and 4 bases at J, with 19 bases in the middle. The CDR3 loop spans 15 amino acids. CDR3 sequence (DNA): TGCGCCAGCAGTCGCCGTCAGGGGAACGGTTACGAGCAGTACTTC. Encoded protein: CASSRRQGNGYEQYF.